This T cell receptor (beta chain) emerged from a study of T cell responses to AZD1222 COVID-19 vaccine. At the level of the study: Samples with a second dose at about 4 or about 12 weeks were pooled together. Findings and limits, study-wide: Among vaccine-associated CD4 TCRs, coverage spanned spike, with dominance at 160-218 and 743-854. The donors showed a predominance of white British ancestry and of females, with possible underestimation of clonal diversity.

Assay: immunoSEQ multiplex PCR; the TCRdb copy retains only in-frame clones and omits some. The sample carries more than 100,000 clones, over 85% recorded once. In germline, CDR1 is LGHNA, CDR2 YNFKEQ. The CDR3 is 16 residues long. V lost 0 bases and J 7 bases, leaving 15 bases between the germline ends. Concerning this clone: The antigen is not known.

The chain carries TRBV4-2 and TRBJ2-2; a weak D match, TRBD2 (6 bases). This clonotype was sampled from an adult in good health. The specimen was peripheral blood, collected on day 0 of AZD1222 vaccination. The CDR3 DNA follows: TGTGCCAGCAGCCAAGAGTCGGCGGGGCTGGGCGGGGAGCTGTTTTTT. This codes for CASSQESAGLGGELFF.